Below, 10 T cell receptor beta chains from the same sample are listed, as sequenced in a study of cytomegalovirus exposure and HLA in healthy donors. A multiplex PCR was run with 60 Vbeta primers and 13 Jbeta primers. Measured with immunoSEQ multiplex PCR; TCRdb has only the in-frame clones, and not every one. This sample has hundreds of thousands of clones, with roughly 84% found just once. Material for sequencing was PBMCs. The receptor set was obtained from a boy aged 2 to 10 in good health and CMV-seronegative.

The genes are TRBV27 and TRBJ2-3, with 7 bases lining up with TRBD1. After removal of 6 bases from V and 2 bases from J, the junction contained 8 bases not matched to a gene. There are 15 residues in the CDR3. The germline gives CDR1 MNHEY, CDR2 SMNVEV (reference sequence). The CDR3 loop is CASRGQQGITDTQYF. CDR3 bases: TGTGCCAGCAGGGGGCAACAGGGGATCACAGATACGCAGTATTTT.

This chain connects TRBV30 to TRBJ1-4; D call uncertain. Trimming removed 3 bases from V and 4 bases from J, with 9 bases in between. Germline V gene lookup returns CDR1 GTSNPN and CDR2 SVGIG (reference sequence). CDR3 length: 13 residues. The CDR3 DNA is TGTGCCTGGAGGCGGCAGAGTAATGAAAAACTGTTTTTT. It codes for CAWRRQSNEKLFF.

This clone was seen a handful of times. The V gene is TRBV4-1, the J gene TRBJ1-5, with D unresolved. V gave up 4 bases and J gave up 4 bases, with 17 bases separating them. Germline assignment: CDR1 MGHRA and CDR2 YSYEKL. The CDR3 is made up of 16 amino acids. CDR3 in DNA: TGCGCCAGCAGCCCGACCGGGTTTACGGGAAATCAGCCCCAGCATTTT. It encodes CASSPTGFTGNQPQHF.

The rearrangement links TRBV7-9 to TRBJ2-7; a possible D gene is TRBD2 (6 bases). The CDR3 runs to 14 residues. Germline CDR1 is SEHNR and CDR2 is FQNEAQ (reference sequence). V was shortened by 0 bases and J by 5 bases, with 11 bases between the two germline ends. CDR3 nucleotides: TGTGCCAGCAGCTTAGCCCTAGCGCAACACGAGCAGTACTTC. This translates into CASSLALAQHEQYF.

The chain joins TRBV7-3 to TRBJ2-1, with 7 bases lining up with TRBD1. V dropped 3 bases and J dropped 7; count of bases not matched to a gene: 3. The CDR3 spans 13 residues. From germline, CDR1 is SGHTA and CDR2 FQGTGA. The DNA of the CDR3 is TGTGCCAGCAGCTTTCACAGGGGAAATGAGCAGTTCTTC. As protein: CASSFHRGNEQFF.

V usage is TRBV6-4 and J usage is TRBJ1-2; 9 bases are a match to TRBD1. Unmatched junction bases numbered 5, after V lost 6 bases and J lost 0 bases. CDR1 and CDR2 (germline): MRHNA, SNTAGT. The CDR3 sequence is 15 residues long. CDR3 sequence reads: CASSPGTGTNYGYTF. CDR3 coding DNA: TGTGCCAGCAGCCCGGGGACAGGGACTAACTATGGCTACACCTTC.

The chain joins TRBV27 to TRBJ1-6, with D uncertain. CDR1 is MNHEY, CDR2 SMNVEV, per germline (reference sequence). This CDR3 spans 16 amino acids. V was clipped by 1 base and J by 6 bases, with 13 bases between them. As DNA, the CDR3 is TGTGCCAGCAGTTTATTATGGGGTCGGGGTAATTCACCCCTCCACTTT. This gives the protein CASSLLWGRGNSPLHF.

The chain carries TRBV12-5 and TRBJ1-2; 8 nucleotides agree with TRBD1. J lost 0 bases, V lost 0 bases, and 3 bases had no gene match. From germline, CDR1 is LGHNT and CDR2 FRNRAP. The length of the CDR3 is 16 residues. CDR3 loop: CASGLVRDRPNYGYTF. CDR3 nucleotide sequence: TGTGCTAGTGGTTTGGTCCGGGACAGGCCTAACTATGGCTACACCTTC.

On this clone itself: The same CDR3 can be traced to other DNA sequences in this sample. The chain carries TRBV5-1 and TRBJ2-1; D remains unclear. Trimming cost V 5 bases and J 10 bases, with 10 bases left between them. There are 11 residues in the CDR3. Per the germline V gene, CDR1 is SGHRS and CDR2 is YFSETQ. CDR3 region: CASSFAREQFF. CDR3 bases: TGCGCCAGCAGTTTTGCACGGGAGCAGTTCTTC.

This chain uses TRBV13 with TRBJ2-3, with D perhaps TRBD2 (6 bases). The CDR3 runs 18 residues. Germline V gene data show CDR1 as PRHDT and CDR2 as FYEKMQ (reference sequence). The V gene lost 4 bases and the J gene lost 0 bases, with 20 bases spanning the gap. For the CDR3, the DNA is TGTGCCAGCAGCTCACCATTAGCGGAGCCCGCAAGCACAGATACGCAGTATTTT. Its translation: CASSSPLAEPASTDTQYF.